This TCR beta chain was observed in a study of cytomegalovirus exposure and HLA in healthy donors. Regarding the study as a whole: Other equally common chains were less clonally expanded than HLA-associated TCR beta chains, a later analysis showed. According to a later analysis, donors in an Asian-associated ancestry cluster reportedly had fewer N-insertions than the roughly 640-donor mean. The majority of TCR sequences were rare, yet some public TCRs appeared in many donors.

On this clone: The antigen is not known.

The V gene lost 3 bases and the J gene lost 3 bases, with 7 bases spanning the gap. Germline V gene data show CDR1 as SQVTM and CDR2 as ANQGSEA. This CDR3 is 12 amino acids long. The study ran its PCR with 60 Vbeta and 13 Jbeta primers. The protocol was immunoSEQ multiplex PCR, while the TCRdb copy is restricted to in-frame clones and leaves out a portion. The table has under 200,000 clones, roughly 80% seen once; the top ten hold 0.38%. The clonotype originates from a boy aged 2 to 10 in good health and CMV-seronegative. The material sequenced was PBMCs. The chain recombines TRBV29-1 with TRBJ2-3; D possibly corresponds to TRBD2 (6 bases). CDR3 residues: CSVEEGTDTQYF. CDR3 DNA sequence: TGCAGCGTTGAGGAGGGGACAGATACGCAGTATTTT.